This TCR beta chain derives from a study of read filtering for tumor transcriptome and immune sequencing. Study-level information: R-ISS stage counts were under ten for I, approximately 16 for II, about 7 for III. Whole-transcriptome libraries were prepared after DNase treatment. General study results and limits: RNA-seq captured clonotypes less deeply and reliably than IR-seq. IR-seq and RNA-seq agreed better without single-read clonotypes.

The CDR3 contains 14 residues. CDR1 is DFQATT and CDR2 is SNEGSKA in the germline V gene (reference sequence). As for this clonotype: Its specificity is unknown. The junction shows a germline mismatch at one end, possibly a read error.

Molecular barcoded adaptors covering alpha/delta and beta/gamma chains were used on roughly 400 ng RNA. Each CDR3 protein is one row after TCRdb ran MiXCR on the reads. The sample has about 58,000 distinct CDR3 sequences; 12% are singletons. The V and J genes are TRBV20-1 and TRBJ2-7, with D perhaps being TRBD1 or TRBD2 (5 bases each). The receptor comes from a donor at least 40 years old with multiple myeloma. Specimen: a population of CD138-negative cells sorted from bone marrow. The CDR3 protein is CSAGQGPLFHERYF. As DNA, the CDR3 is TGCAGTGCTGGTCAGGGACCGCTTTTTCACGAGCGGTACTTC.